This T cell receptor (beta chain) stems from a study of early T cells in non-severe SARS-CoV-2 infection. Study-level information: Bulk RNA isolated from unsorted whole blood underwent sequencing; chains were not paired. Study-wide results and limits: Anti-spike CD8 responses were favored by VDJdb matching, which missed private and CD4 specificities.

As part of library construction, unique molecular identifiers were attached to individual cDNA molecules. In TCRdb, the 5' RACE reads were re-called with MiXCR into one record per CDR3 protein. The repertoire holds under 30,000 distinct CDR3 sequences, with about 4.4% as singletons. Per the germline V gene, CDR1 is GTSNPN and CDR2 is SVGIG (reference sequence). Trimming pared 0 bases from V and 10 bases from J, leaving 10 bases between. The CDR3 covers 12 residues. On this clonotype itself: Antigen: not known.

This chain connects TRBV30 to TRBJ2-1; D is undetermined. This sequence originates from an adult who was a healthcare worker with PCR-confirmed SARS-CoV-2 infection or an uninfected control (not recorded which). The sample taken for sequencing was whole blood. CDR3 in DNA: TGTGCCTGGAGTGTATCTTTTGGGGAGCAGTTCTTC. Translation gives CAWSVSFGEQFF.